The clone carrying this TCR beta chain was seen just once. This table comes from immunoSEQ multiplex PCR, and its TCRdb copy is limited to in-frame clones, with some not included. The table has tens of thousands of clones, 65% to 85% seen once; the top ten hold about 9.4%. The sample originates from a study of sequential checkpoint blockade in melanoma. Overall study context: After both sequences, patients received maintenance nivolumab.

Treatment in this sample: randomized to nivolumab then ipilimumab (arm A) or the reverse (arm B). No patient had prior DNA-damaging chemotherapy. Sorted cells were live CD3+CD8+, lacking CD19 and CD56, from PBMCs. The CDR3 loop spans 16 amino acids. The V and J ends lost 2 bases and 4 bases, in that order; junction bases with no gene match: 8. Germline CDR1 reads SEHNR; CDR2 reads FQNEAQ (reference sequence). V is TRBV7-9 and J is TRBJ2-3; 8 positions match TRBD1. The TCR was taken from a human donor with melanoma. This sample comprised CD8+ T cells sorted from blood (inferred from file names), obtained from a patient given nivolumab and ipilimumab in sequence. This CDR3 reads CASSLYQGAHSDTQYF. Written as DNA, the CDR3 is TGTGCCAGCAGCTTATACCAGGGGGCGCATTCAGATACGCAGTATTTT.